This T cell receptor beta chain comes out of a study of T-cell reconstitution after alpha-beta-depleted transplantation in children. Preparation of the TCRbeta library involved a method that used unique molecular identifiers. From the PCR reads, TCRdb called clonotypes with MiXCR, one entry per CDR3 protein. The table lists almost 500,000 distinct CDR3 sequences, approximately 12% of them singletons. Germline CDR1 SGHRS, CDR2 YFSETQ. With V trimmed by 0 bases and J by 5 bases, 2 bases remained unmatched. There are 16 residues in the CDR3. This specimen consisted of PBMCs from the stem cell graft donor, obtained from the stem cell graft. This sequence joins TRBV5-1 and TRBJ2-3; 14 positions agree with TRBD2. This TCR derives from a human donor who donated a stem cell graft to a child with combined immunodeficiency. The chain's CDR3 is CASSLVGLAGEDTQYF. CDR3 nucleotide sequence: TGCGCCAGCAGCTTGGTGGGACTAGCGGGAGAAGATACGCAGTATTTT.